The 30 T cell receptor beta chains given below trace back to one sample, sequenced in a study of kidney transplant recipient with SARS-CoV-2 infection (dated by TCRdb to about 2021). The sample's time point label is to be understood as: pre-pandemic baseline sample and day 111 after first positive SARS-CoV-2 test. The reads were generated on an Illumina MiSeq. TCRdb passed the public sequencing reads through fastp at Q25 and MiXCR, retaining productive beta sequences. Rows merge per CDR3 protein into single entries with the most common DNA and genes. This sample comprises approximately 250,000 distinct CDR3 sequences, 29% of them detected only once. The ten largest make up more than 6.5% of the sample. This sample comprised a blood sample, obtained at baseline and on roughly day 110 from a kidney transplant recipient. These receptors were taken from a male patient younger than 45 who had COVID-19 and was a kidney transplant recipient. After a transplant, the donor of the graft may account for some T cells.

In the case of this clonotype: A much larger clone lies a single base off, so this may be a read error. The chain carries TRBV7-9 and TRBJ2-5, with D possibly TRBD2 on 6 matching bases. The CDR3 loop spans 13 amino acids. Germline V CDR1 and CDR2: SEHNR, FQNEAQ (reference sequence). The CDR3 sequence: CASSAGPPETRYF. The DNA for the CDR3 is TGTGCCAGCAGCGCGGGACCTCCGGAGACCCGGTACTTC.

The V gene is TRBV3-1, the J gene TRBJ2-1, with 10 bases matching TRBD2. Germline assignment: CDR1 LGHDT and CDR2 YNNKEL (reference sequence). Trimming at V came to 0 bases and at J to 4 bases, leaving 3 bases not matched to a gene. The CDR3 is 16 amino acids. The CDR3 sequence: CASSQELLAGYNEQFF. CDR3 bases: TGTGCCAGCAGCCAAGAACTACTAGCGGGGTACAATGAGCAGTTCTTC.

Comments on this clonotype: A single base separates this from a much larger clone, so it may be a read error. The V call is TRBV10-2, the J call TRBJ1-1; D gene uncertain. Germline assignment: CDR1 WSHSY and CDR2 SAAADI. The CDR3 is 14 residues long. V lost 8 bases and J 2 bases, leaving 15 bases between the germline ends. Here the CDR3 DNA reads TGCGCCAGCGAAACAGACCTAGAAAACACTGAAGCTTTCTTT. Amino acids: CASETDLENTEAFF.

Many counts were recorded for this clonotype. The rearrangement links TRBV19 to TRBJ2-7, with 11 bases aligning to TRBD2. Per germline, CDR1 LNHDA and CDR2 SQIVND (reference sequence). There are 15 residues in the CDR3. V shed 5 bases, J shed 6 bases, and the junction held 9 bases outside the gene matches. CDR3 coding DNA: TGTGCCAGTAGTTTTAGGGTGACTAGCGGGACCGAGCAGTACTTC. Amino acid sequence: CASSFRVTSGTEQYF.

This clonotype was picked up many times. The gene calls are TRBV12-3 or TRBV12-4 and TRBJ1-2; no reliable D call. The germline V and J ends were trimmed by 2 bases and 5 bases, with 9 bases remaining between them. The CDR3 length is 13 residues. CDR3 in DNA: TGTGCCAGCAGTTTAAACAGTCGGTATGGCTACACCTTC. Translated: CASSLNSRYGYTF.

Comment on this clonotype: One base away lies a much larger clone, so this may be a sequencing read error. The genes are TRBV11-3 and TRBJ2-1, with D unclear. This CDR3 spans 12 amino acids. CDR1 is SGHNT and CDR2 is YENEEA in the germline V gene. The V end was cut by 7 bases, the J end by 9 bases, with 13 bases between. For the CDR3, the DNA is TGTGCCAGCACTCATGCAAGATCTGAGCAGTTCTTC. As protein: CASTHARSEQFF.

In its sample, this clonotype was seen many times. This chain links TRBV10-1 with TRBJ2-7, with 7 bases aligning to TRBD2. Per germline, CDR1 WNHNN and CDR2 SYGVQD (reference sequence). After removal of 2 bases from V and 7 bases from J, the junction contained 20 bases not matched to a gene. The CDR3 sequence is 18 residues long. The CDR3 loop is CASSEGSSGALTSGEQYF. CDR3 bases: TGCGCCAGCAGTGAGGGATCTAGCGGAGCATTAACCTCAGGGGAGCAGTACTTC.

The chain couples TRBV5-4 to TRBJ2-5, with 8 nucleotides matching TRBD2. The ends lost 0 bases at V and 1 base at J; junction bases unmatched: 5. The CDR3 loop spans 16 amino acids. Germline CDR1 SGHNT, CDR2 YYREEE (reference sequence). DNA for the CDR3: TGTGCCAGCAGCTTGGAAGCGGGGGTACGCCAAGAGACCCAGTACTTC. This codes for CASSLEAGVRQETQYF.

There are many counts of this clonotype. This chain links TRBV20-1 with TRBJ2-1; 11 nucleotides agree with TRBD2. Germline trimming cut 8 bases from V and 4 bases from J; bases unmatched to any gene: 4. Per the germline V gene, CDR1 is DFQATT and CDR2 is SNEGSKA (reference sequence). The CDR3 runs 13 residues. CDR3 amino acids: CSHTSGRYNEQFF. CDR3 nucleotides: TGCAGTCACACTAGCGGGAGATACAATGAGCAGTTCTTC.

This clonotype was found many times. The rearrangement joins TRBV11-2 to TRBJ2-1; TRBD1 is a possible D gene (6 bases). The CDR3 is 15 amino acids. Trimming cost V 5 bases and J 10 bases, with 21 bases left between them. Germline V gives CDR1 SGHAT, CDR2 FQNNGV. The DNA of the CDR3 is TGTGCCAGCAGCGGCCACCCTGGCCTCAGGGGAGAGCAGTTCTTC. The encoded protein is CASSGHPGLRGEQFF.

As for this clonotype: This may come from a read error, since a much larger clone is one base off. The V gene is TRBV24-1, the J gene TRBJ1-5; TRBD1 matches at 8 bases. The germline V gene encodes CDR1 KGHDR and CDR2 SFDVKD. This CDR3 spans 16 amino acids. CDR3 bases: TGTGCCACCAGTGATTCGACAGGGGCGGGCAAACAGCCCCAGCATTTT. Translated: CATSDSTGAGKQPQHF.

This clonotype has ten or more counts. Written as DNA, the CDR3 is TGCAGTGCTACCGGACAGGGGCAGCCCCAGCATTTT. This encodes CSATGQGQPQHF. This chain joins TRBV20-1 and TRBJ1-5, with 9 positions matching TRBD1. Germline trimming cut 4 bases from V and 7 bases from J; bases unmatched to any gene: 2. The CDR3 loop spans 12 amino acids. CDR1 and CDR2 (germline): DFQATT, SNEGSKA (reference sequence).

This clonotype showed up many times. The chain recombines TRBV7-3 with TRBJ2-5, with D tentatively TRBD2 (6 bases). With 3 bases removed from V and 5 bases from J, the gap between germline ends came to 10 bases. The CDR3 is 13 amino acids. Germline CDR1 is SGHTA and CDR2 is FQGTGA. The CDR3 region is CASSFGGGETQYF. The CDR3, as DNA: TGTGCCAGCAGCTTTGGGGGAGGTGAGACCCAGTACTTC. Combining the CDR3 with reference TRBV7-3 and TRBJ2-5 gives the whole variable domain GAGVSQTPSNKVTEKGKYVELRCDPISGHTALYWYRQSLGQGPEFLIYFQGTGAADDSGLPNDRFFAVRPEGSVSTLKIQRTERGDSAVYLCASSFGGGETQYFGPGTRLLVL.

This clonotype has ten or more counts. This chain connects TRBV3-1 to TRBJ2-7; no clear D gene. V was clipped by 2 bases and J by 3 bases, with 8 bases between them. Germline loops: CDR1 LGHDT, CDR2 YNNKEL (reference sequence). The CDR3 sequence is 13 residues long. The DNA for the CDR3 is TGTGCCAGCAGCCAATCGTTCCGCTACGAGCAGTACTTC. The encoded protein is CASSQSFRYEQYF.

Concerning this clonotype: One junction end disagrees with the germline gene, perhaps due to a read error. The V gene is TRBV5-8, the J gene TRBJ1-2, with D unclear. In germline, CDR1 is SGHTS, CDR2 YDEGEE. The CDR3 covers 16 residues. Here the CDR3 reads CASAVVHPRRTYDYTF. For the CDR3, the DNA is TGTGCCAGCGCCGTCGTTCATCCACGAAGGACCTATGACTACACCTTC.

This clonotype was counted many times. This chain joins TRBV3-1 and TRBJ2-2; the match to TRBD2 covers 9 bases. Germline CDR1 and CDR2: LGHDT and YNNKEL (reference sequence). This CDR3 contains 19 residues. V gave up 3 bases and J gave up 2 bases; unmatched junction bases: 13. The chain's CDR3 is CASSQPGGLAPGNTGELFF. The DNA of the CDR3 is TGTGCCAGCAGCCAGCCGGGCGGACTAGCGCCGGGCAACACCGGGGAGCTGTTTTTT.

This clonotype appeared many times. Here the CDR3 reads CASSLGPPYSYEQYF. In DNA form, the CDR3 reads TGTGCCAGCAGCTTGGGCCCTCCCTACAGCTACGAGCAGTACTTC. The chain couples TRBV11-2 to TRBJ2-7; D unclear. Germline V lookup: CDR1 SGHAT, CDR2 FQNNGV. The ends were cut back, 3 bases at V and 3 bases at J, with 15 bases in the middle. The CDR3 totals 15 residues.

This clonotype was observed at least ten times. The CDR3 coding sequence is TGTGCCAGCAGCTTAGCAGGGGCCTCCTCTGGAAACACCATATATTTT. Protein: CASSLAGASSGNTIYF. The J gene is TRBJ1-3, the V gene TRBV11-3, with D perhaps matching TRBD1 (6 bases). Trimming cost V 1 base and J 0 bases, with 10 bases left between them. Germline loops: CDR1 SGHNT, CDR2 YENEEA. The CDR3 has 16 residues.

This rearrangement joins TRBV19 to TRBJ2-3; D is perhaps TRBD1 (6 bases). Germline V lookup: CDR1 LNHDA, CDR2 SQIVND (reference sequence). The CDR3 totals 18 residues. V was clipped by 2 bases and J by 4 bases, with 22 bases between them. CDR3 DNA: TGTGCCAGTAGTATACGCTCGGGACATCGGGGCGTCGCAGATACGCAGTATTTT. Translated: CASSIRSGHRGVADTQYF.

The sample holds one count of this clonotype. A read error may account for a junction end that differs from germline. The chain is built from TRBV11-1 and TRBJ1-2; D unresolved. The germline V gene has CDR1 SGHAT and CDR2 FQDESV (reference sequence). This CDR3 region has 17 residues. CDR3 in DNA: TGTGCCAGCAGCTTTCAGGCTAGGGCTGGAAAGACCTATGGCTACACTTTC. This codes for CASSFQARAGKTYGYTF.

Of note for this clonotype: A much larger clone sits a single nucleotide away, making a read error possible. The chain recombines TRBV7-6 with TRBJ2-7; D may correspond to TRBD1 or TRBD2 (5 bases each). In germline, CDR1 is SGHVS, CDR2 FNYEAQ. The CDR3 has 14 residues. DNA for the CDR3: TGTGCCTGCAGCTCCCGGGACGGCACCTACGAGCAGTACTTC. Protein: CACSSRDGTYEQYF.

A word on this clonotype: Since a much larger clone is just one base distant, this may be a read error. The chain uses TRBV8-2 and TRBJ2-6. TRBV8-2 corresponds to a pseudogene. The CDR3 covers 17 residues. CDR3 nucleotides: TGTGGCAGTCTTTTCAGGATAACACAAAGTCGGGCCAACGCCCTGACTTTC. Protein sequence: CGSLFRITQSRANALTF.

CDR3 nucleotide sequence: TGCGCCAGCACCCCTGGGCAGCCTAGGACTGAAGCTTTCTTT. Translating it yields CASTPGQPRTEAFF. The V and J genes are TRBV5-1 and TRBJ1-1; no clear D gene. Germline V gene data show CDR1 as SGHRS and CDR2 as YFSETQ. This CDR3 has 14 residues. Trimming took 6 bases from V and 5 from J, leaving 17 bases between them.

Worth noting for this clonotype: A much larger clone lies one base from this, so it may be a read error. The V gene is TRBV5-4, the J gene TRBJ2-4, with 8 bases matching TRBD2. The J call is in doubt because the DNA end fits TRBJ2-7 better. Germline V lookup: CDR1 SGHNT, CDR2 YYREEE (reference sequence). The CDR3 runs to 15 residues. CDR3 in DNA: TGTGCCAGCAGCTTAGCGGGAGAGCGACCCTACGAGCAGTACTTC. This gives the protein CASSLAGERPYEQYF.

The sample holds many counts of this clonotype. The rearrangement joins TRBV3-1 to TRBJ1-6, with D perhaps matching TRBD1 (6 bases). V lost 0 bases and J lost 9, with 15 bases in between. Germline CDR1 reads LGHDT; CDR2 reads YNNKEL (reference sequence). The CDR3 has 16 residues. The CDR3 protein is CASSQDPRGTGSPLHF. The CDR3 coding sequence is TGTGCCAGCAGCCAAGATCCGAGGGGGACGGGTTCACCCCTCCACTTT. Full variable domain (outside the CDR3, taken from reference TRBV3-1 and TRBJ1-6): DTAVSQTPKYLVTQMGNDKSIKCEQNLGHDTMYWYKQDSKKFLKIMFSYNNKELIINETVPNRFSPKSPDKAHLNLHINSLELGDSAVYFCASSQDPRGTGSPLHFGNGTRLTVT.

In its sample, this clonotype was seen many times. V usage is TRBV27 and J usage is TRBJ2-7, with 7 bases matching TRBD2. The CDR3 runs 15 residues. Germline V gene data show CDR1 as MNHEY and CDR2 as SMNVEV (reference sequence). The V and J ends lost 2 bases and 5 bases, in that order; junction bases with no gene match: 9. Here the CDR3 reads CASSLLAEVLNEQYF. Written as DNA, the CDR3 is TGTGCCAGCAGTTTACTAGCGGAGGTCTTAAACGAGCAGTACTTC.

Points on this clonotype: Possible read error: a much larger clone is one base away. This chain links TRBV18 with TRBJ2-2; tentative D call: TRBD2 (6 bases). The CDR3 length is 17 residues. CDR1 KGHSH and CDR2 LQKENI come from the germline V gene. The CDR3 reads CASSMTAGHTNTGGLFF. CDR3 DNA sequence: TGTGCCAGCTCAATGACCGCGGGCCATACAAACACCGGGGGGCTGTTTTTT.

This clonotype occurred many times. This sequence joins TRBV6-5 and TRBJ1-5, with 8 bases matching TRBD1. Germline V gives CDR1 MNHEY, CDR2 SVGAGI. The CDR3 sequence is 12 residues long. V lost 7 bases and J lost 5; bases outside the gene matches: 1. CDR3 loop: CASKTGDQPQHF. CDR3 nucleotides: TGTGCCAGCAAGACAGGGGATCAGCCCCAGCATTTT.

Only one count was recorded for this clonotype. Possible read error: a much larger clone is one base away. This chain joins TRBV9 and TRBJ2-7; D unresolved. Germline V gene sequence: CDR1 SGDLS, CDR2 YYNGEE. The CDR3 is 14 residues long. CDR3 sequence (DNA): TGTGCCAGCGGCGTAGGTGGAGAAGACTACGAGCAGTACTTC. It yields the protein CASGVGGEDYEQYF.

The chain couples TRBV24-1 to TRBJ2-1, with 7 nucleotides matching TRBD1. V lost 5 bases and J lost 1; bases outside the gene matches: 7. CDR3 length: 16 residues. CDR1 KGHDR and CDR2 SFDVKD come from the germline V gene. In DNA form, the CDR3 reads TGTGCCACCAGTGCTGACAGGGAAAGGTCCTACAATGAGCAGTTCTTC. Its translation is CATSADRERSYNEQFF.